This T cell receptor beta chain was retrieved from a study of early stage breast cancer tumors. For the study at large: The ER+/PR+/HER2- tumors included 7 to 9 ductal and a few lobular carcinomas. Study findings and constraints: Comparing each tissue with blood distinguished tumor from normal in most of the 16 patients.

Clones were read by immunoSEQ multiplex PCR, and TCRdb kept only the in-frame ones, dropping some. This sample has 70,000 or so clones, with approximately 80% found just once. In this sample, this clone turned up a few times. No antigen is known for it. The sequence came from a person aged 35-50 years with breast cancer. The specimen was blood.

CDR3 amino acids: CSVGLQGNTEAFF. The DNA for the CDR3 is TGCAGCGTTGGGCTACAGGGGAACACTGAAGCTTTCTTT. The chain is built from TRBV29-1 and TRBJ1-1; weak D call: TRBD1 (6 bases). Germline V gives CDR1 SQVTM, CDR2 ANQGSEA. This CDR3 is built from 13 residues. Trimming stripped 4 bases from V and 1 base from J, with 10 bases between.